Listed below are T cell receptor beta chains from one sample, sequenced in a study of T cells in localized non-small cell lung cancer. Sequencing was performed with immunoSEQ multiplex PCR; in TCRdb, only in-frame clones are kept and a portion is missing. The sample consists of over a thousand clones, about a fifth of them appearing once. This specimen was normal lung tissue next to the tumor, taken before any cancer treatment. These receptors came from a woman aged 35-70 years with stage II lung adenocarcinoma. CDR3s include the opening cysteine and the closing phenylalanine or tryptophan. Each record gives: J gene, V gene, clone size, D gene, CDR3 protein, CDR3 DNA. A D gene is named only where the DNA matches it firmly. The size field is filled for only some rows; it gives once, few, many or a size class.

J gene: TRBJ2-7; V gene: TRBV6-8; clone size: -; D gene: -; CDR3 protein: CASTAGGAYEQYF; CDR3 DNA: TGTGCCAGTACCGCGGGCGGTGCCTACGAGCAGTACTTC
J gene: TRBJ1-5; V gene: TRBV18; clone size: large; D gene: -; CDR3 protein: CASSPKQGQPQHF; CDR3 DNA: TGTGCCAGCTCACCAAAACAAGGTCAGCCCCAGCATTTT
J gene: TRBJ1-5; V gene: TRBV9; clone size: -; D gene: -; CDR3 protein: CASSLGQYQPQHF; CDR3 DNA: TGTGCCAGCAGCCTAGGACAGTATCAGCCCCAGCATTTT
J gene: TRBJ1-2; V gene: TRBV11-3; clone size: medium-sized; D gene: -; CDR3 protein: CASSLGRGVHYIHYGYTF; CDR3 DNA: TGTGCCAGCAGCTTGGGGAGAGGCGTACACTACATTCACTATGGCTACACCTTC
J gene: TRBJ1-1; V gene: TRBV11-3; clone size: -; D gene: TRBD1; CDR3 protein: CASSLQTGGLPNTEAFF; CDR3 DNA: TGTGCCAGCAGCTTACAGACAGGGGGCCTACCCAACACTGAAGCTTTCTTT
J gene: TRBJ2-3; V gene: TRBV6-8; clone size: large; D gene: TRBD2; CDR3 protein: CASRTGTSGTDTQYF; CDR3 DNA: TGTGCCAGCAGAACCGGGACTAGCGGCACAGATACGCAGTATTTT
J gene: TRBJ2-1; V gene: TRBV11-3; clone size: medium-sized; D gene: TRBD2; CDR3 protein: CASSIAGLAVLGEQFF; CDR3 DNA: TGTGCCAGCAGCATTGCGGGACTAGCGGTTTTGGGTGAGCAGTTCTTC
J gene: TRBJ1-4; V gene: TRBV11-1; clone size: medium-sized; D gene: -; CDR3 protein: CASSLTGSDGEKLFF; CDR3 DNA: TGTGCCAGCAGCCTTACAGGGAGTGATGGCGAAAAACTGTTTTTT
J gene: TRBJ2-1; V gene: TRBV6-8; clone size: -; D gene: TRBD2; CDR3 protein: CASSRPRGAGIYNEQFF; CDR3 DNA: TGTGCCAGCAGCCGCCCAAGGGGAGCGGGAATCTACAATGAGCAGTTCTTC
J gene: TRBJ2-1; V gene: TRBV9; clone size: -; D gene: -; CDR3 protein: CASSVAGALYNEQFF; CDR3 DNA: TGTGCCAGCAGCGTAGCGGGGGCCCTCTACAATGAGCAGTTCTTC